This T cell receptor beta chain was profiled in a study of T cell repertoires in cytomegalovirus infection. Study results and caveats: Based on cumulative public TCR beta family frequency, carriers of CMV plus the relevant HLA were identified. In two of eight donors, the top clonotype was HLA-C-restricted CMV-specific.

TCRdb independently ran MiXCR on the reads; one entry per CDR3 protein. The table has some 390,000 distinct CDR3 sequences, 15% to 20% seen once. This CDR3 contains 17 residues. V trimming: 3 bases; J trimming: 9 bases; junction bases outside the gene matches: 15. CDR1 is LNHNV and CDR2 is YYDKDF in the germline V gene (reference sequence). Only a few counts were recorded for this clonotype. Its antigen is unidentified. This clonotype was sampled from a human donor in good health (CMV status not recorded). Some clones in this sample may be carry-over from other donors' samples. The sample taken for sequencing was PBMCs. The chain has TRBV15 and TRBJ2-1; 9 bases fit TRBD2. The CDR3: CATSRSLAGLTDAEQFF. CDR3 sequence (DNA): TGTGCCACCAGCAGGTCCCTAGCGGGGCTTACAGACGCTGAGCAGTTCTTC. The full variable domain, in which reference TRBV15 and TRBJ2-1 provide the parts outside the CDR3, is DAMVIQNPRYQVTQFGKPVTLSCSQTLNHNVMYWYQQKSSQAPKLLFHYYDKDFNNEADTPDNFQSRRPNTSFCFLDIRSPGLGDTAMYLCATSRSLAGLTDAEQFFGPGTRLTVL.